The present T cell receptor beta chain was sequenced within a study of cytomegalovirus exposure and HLA in healthy donors. Findings and limits, study-wide: A later analysis associated 15,000 to 20,000 TCR beta sequences with HLA alleles at a 0.05 false discovery rate. It was in a later analysis that TCR association rates were seen to vary by HLA locus, highest for DRB1 and lowest for HLA-C. Some V segments (TRBV6-2 and TRBV6-3 among them) were excluded as indistinguishable. Most of the TCR beta V segments (in an earlier analysis) were productive either about 90% or about 30% of the time.

The CDR3 is made up of 14 amino acids. The germline CDR1 and CDR2 sequences are LGHNT and FRNRAP. V lost 11 bases and J 6 bases, leaving 20 bases between the germline ends. In the PCR, 60 Vbeta and 13 Jbeta primers were used. Produced via immunoSEQ multiplex PCR; TCRdb's table is partial and in-frame only. The sample carries roughly 190,000 clones, around 84% recorded once. The sample holds one count of this clone. The target antigen is unknown. The TCR originated in a woman aged 50 to 60 in good health and CMV-seropositive. This sequence joins TRBV12-5 and TRBJ1-5, with D tentatively TRBD1 (5 bases). Sequencing input: PBMCs. The CDR3 loop is CASTGVSASQPQHF. CDR3 nucleotide sequence: TGTGCTTCCACGGGGGTTTCGGCTAGTCAGCCCCAGCATTTT.